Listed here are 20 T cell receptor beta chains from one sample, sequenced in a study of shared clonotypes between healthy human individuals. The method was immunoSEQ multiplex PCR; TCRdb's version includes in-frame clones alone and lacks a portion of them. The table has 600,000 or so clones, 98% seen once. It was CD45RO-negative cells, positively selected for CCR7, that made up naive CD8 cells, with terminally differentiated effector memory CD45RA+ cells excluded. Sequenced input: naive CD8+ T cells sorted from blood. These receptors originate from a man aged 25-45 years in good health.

Here the CDR3 DNA reads TGCGCCAGCAGTCCCGGGGACGGGGAAGAGACCCAGTACTTC. This translates into CASSPGDGEETQYF. V is TRBV5-1 and J is TRBJ2-5; possibly TRBD1 or TRBD2 for D (5 bases each). This CDR3 has 14 amino acids. Germline V gives CDR1 SGHRS, CDR2 YFSETQ. Trimming left V 5 bases short and J 3 bases short, with 14 bases between.

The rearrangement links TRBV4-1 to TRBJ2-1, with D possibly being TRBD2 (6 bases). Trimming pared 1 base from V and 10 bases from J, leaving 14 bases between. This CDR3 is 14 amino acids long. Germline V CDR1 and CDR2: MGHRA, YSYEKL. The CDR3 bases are TGCGCCAGCAGCCAAGTGGGACTTGGCTTGGAGCAGTTCTTC. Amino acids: CASSQVGLGLEQFF.

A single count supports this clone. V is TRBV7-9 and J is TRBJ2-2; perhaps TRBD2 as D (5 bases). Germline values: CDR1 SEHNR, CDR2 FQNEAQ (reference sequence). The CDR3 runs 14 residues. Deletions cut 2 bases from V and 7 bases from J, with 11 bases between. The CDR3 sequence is CASSLNERGGELFF. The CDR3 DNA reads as TGTGCCAGCAGCTTAAATGAACGGGGCGGGGAGCTGTTTTTT.

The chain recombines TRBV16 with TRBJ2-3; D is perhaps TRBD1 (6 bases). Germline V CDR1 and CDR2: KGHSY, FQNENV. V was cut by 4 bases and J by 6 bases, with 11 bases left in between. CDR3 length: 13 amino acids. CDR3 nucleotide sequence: TGTGCCAGCAGCCCCTCACAGGGCGATACGCAGTATTTT. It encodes CASSPSQGDTQYF.

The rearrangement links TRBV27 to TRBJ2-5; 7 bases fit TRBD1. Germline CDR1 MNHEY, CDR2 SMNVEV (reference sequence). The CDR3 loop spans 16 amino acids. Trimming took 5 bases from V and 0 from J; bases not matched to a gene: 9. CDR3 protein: CASSPMTGQHQETQYF. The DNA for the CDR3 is TGTGCCAGCAGTCCTATGACAGGGCAGCACCAAGAGACCCAGTACTTC.

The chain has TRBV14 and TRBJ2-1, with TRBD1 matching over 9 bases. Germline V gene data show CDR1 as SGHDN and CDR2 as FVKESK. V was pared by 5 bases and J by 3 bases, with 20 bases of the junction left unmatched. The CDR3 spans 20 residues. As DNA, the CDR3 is TGTGCCAGCAGCACGACCGGGACAGGGAGTAGTTTCTCGGACTACAATGAGCAGTTCTTC. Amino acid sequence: CASSTTGTGSSFSDYNEQFF.

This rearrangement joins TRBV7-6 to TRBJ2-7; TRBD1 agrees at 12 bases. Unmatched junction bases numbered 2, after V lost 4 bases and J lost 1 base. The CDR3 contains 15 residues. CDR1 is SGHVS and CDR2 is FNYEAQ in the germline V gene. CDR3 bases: TGTGCCAGCAGCTCGGGACAGGGGGCTTCCTACGAGCAGTACTTC. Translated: CASSSGQGASYEQYF. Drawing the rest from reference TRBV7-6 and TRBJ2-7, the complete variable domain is GAGVSQSPRYKVTKRGQDVALRCDPISGHVSLYWYRQALGQGPEFLTYFNYEAQQDKSGLPNDRFSAERPEGSISTLTIQRTEQRDSAMYRCASSSGQGASYEQYFGPGTRLTVT.

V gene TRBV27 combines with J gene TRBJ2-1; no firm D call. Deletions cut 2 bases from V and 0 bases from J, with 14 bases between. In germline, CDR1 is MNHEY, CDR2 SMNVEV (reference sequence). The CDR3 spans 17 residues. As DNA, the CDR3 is TGTGCCAGCAGTTTAATGGCGGCGGCAAGCTCCTACAATGAGCAGTTCTTC. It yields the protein CASSLMAAASSYNEQFF.

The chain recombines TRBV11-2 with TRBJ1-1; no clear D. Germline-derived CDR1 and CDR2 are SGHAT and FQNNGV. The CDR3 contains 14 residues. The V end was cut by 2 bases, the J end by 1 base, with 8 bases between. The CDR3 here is CASSLSQGNTEAFF. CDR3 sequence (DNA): TGTGCCAGCAGCTTAAGCCAAGGGAACACTGAAGCTTTCTTT.

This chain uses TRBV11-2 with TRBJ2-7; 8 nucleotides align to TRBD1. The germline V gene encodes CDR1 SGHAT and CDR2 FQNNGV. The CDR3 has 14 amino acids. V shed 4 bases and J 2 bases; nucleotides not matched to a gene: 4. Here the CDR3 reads CASSYRGYAYEQYF. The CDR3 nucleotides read TGTGCCAGCAGCTACAGGGGGTATGCCTACGAGCAGTACTTC.

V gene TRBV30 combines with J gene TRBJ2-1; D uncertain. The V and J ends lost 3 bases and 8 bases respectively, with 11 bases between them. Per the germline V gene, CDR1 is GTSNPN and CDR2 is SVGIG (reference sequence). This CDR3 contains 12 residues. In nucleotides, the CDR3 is TGTGCCTGGAGAGATGAAGCACATGAGCAGTTCTTC. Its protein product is CAWRDEAHEQFF.

CDR3 sequence reads: CASSLVGEGNEQFF. The DNA for the CDR3 is TGTGCCAGCAGCTTAGTTGGAGAGGGGAATGAGCAGTTCTTC. The genes are TRBV7-2 and TRBJ2-1; D could derive from TRBD1 or TRBD2 (5 bases each). CDR3 length: 14 residues. Germline V gene lookup returns CDR1 SGHTA and CDR2 FQGNSA. Trimming pared 1 base from V and 7 bases from J, leaving 11 bases between.

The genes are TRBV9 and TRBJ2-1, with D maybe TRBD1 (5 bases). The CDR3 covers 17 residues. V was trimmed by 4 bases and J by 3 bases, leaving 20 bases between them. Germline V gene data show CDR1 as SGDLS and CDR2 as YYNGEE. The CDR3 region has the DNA TGTGCCAGCAGCCCCGGATCTAGACTGCAGGGCTACAATGAGCAGTTCTTC. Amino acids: CASSPGSRLQGYNEQFF.

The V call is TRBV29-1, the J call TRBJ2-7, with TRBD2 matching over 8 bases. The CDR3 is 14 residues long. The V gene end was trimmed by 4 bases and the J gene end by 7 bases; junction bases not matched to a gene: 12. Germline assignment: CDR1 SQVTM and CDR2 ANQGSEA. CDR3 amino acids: CSVVGSGKAGEQYF. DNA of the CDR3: TGCAGCGTTGTTGGTAGCGGGAAGGCGGGGGAGCAGTACTTC.

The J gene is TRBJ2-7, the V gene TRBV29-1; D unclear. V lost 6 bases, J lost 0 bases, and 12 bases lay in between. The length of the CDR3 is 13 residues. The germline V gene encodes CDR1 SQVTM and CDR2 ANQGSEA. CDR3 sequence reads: CSVNRDSSYEQYF. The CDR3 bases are TGCAGCGTAAACAGAGATAGCTCCTACGAGCAGTACTTC.

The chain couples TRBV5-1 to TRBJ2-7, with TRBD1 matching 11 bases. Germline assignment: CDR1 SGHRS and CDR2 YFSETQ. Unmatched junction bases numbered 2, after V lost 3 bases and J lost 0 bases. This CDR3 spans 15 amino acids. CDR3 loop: CASSWTGGTSYEQYF. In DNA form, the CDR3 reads TGCGCCAGCAGCTGGACAGGGGGCACCTCCTACGAGCAGTACTTC. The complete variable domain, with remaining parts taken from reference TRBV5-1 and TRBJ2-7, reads KAGVTQTPRYLIKTRGQQVTLSCSPISGHRSVSWYQQTPGQGLQFLFEYFSETQRNKGNFPGRFSGRQFSNSRSEMNVSTLELGDSALYLCASSWTGGTSYEQYFGPGTRLTVT.

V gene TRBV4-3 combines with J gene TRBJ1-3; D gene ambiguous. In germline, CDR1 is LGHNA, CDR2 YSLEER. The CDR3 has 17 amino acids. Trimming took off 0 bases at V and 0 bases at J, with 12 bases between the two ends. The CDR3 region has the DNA TGCGCCAGCAGCCAAGACCTGGATTCGAGCTCTGGAAACACCATATATTTT. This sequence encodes CASSQDLDSSSGNTIYF.

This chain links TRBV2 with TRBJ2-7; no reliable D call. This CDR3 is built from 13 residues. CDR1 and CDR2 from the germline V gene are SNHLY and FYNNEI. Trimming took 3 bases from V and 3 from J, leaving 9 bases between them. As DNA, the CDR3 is TGTGCCAGCAGTGATACCTGGAGCTACGAGCAGTACTTC. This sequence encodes CASSDTWSYEQYF.

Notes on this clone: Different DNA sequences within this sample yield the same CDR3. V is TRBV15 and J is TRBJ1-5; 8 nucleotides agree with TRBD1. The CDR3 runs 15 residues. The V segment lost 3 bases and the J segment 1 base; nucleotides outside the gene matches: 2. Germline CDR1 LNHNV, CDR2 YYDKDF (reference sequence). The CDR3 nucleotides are TGTGCCACCAGCAGGGACAGGGCGAGCAATCAGCCCCAGCATTTT. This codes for CATSRDRASNQPQHF.

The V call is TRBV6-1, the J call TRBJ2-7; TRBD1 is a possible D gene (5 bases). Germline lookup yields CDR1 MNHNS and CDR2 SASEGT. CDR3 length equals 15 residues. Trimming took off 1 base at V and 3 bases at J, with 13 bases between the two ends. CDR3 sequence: CASSEGRGRYYEQYF. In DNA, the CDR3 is TGTGCCAGCAGTGAAGGAAGGGGTCGGTACTACGAGCAGTACTTC.